The 23 T cell receptor beta chains below were found in one sample sequenced in a study of T cells in Graves' hyperthyroidism and ophthalmopathy (dated by TCRdb to between 2019 and 2020). The library relied on multiplex PCR. The listed sequencing device is Illumina HiSeq 2000. The TCR beta CDR3 regions were amplified from the RNA transcripts. The first round of RT-PCR for the TCR CDR3 was performed with the HTBI primer set and the Qiagen OneStep RT-PCR kit. In TCRdb, the public reads were trimmed at Q25 with fastp and aligned with MiXCR, with productive beta chains retained. Duplicate CDR3 protein sequences are folded into a single record with the most common DNA and genes. Counted in this sample were approximately 630,000 distinct CDR3 sequences; around 15% of them appeared once. Approximately 3.8% of the sample is in the top ten clones. The sequencing input was blood. Source of these receptors: a woman aged 25 to 39 with Graves' hyperthyroidism.

This clonotype was recorded a few times. The genes are TRBV27 and TRBJ1-2; TRBD1 aligns across 7 bases. V lost 1 base to trimming and J lost 0 bases; unmatched junction nucleotides: 8. The CDR3 runs to 17 residues. Germline CDR1 MNHEY, CDR2 SMNVEV (reference sequence). The CDR3 sequence: CASSLWGGQRANYGYTF. As DNA, the CDR3 is TGTGCCAGCAGTTTATGGGGGGGACAGAGAGCTAACTATGGCTACACCTTC.

This chain joins TRBV20-1 and TRBJ1-1, with D perhaps matching TRBD1 (6 bases). Germline values: CDR1 DFQATT, CDR2 SNEGSKA (reference sequence). CDR3 length equals 13 residues. V gave up 6 bases and J gave up 1 base, with 12 bases separating them. CDR3 residues: CSAKGGWNTEAFF. CDR3 nucleotide sequence: TGCAGTGCCAAAGGGGGTTGGAACACTGAAGCTTTCTTT.

This clonotype was picked up many times. This CDR3 is CASSQRTSGTWQETQYF. The CDR3 DNA sequence: TGTGCCAGCAGCCAAAGGACTAGCGGGACGTGGCAAGAGACCCAGTACTTC. The gene calls are TRBV11-2 and TRBJ2-5; 12 nucleotides match TRBD2. Germline V gives CDR1 SGHAT, CDR2 FQNNGV. J was trimmed by 2 bases and V by 5 bases; bases with no gene match: 9. This CDR3 spans 17 amino acids. Variable domain in full (rest from reference TRBV11-2 and TRBJ2-5): EAGVAQSPRYKIIEKRQSVAFWCNPISGHATLYWYQQILGQGPKLLIQFQNNGVVDDSQLPKDRFSAERLKGVDSTLKIQPAKLEDSAVYLCASSQRTSGTWQETQYFGPGTRLLVL.

This clonotype was observed at least ten times. V and J are TRBV3-1 and TRBJ2-3; a weak D match, TRBD1 (7 bases). From germline, CDR1 is LGHDT and CDR2 YNNKEL (reference sequence). Trimming left V 4 bases short and J 5 bases short, with 19 bases between. The length of the CDR3 is 16 residues. The CDR3 region is CASSLRGRGGRDTQYF. The CDR3 DNA is TGTGCCAGCAGCCTAAGGGGGCGGGGAGGACGAGATACGCAGTATTTT.

This clonotype showed up just a few times. This CDR3 is CASSRDISGAGRGYTF. Written as DNA, the CDR3 is TGTGCCAGCAGCCGCGATATTTCGGGGGCAGGTCGTGGCTACACCTTC. V is TRBV3-1 and J is TRBJ1-2, with D maybe TRBD1 (6 bases). CDR1 and CDR2 (germline): LGHDT, YNNKEL (reference sequence). V was trimmed by 4 bases and J by 7 bases, leaving 22 bases between them. The CDR3 is 16 residues long.

This clonotype was detected ten times or more. The CDR3, as DNA: TGTGCCAGCAGCTTATCGGCACCAGCGAAGGGGCGAGGTTACGAGCAGTACTTC. This encodes CASSLSAPAKGRGYEQYF. The V and J genes are TRBV7-2 and TRBJ2-7; tentative D call: TRBD1 (5 bases). The V gene lost 2 bases and the J gene lost 4 bases, with 24 bases spanning the gap. Germline CDR1 and CDR2: SGHTA and FQGNSA. The CDR3 is 18 residues long.

This chain connects TRBV12-3 or TRBV12-4 to TRBJ1-5, with D possibly being TRBD1 (5 bases). Deletions cut 11 bases from V and 7 bases from J, with 15 bases between. CDR3 size: 12 residues. The DNA of the CDR3 is TGTGCCCTGGGAACAGGCCGGCAGCCCCAGCATTTT. Amino acids: CALGTGRQPQHF.

This clonotype occurred a few times. V is TRBV4-2 and J is TRBJ1-2, with unresolved D. Germline V gives CDR1 LGHNA, CDR2 YNFKEQ. There are 15 residues in the CDR3. The V gene lost 0 bases and the J gene lost 0 bases, with 8 bases spanning the gap. CDR3 amino acids: CASSQEAAANYGYTF. The CDR3 DNA is TGTGCCAGCAGCCAAGAGGCAGCAGCTAACTATGGCTACACCTTC.

This clonotype came up many times. The chain links TRBV27 to TRBJ1-5; D is perhaps TRBD1 (5 bases). The V end lost 6 bases, the J end lost 0 bases, and 6 bases lay between the germline ends. The CDR3 has 13 residues. From germline, CDR1 is MNHEY and CDR2 SMNVEV (reference sequence). CDR3 sequence (DNA): TGTGCCAGCAGCGACAGTAGCAATCAGCCCCAGCATTTT. This codes for CASSDSSNQPQHF.

This clonotype was counted at least ten times. This chain connects TRBV27 to TRBJ2-1; a weak D match, TRBD1 (5 bases). Germline CDR1 and CDR2: MNHEY and SMNVEV (reference sequence). CDR3 length equals 12 residues. The V end lost 3 bases, the J end lost 9 bases, and 9 bases lay between the germline ends. The CDR3, as DNA: TGTGCCAGCAGTTTGAATAGGGGTGAGCAGTTCTTC. It is translated as CASSLNRGEQFF.

This clonotype was recorded at least ten times. The chain couples TRBV28 to TRBJ2-1; a weak D match, TRBD2 (5 bases). This CDR3 spans 14 amino acids. Per germline, CDR1 MDHEN and CDR2 SYDVKM. Deletions cut 5 bases from V and 7 bases from J, with 15 bases between. The CDR3 bases are TGTGCCAGCAGTCTACGGGAAGTCGAGAATGAGCAGTTCTTC. It is translated as CASSLREVENEQFF.

This clonotype was seen repeatedly, ten times or more. The rearrangement uses TRBV29-1 and TRBJ2-5, with D possibly being TRBD1 or TRBD2 (6 bases each). Germline V gives CDR1 SQVTM, CDR2 ANQGSEA. Trimming stripped 4 bases from V and 4 bases from J, with 13 bases between. The CDR3 covers 13 residues. CDR3 coding DNA: TGCAGCGTTGGGCAGGGGAGGAGAGAGACCCAGTACTTC. This gives the protein CSVGQGRRETQYF.

This chain links TRBV6-1 with TRBJ2-7; 9 nucleotides match TRBD2. Germline lookup yields CDR1 MNHNS and CDR2 SASEGT. The CDR3 has 15 residues. The V segment lost 6 bases and the J segment 4 bases; nucleotides outside the gene matches: 10. Written as DNA, the CDR3 is TGTGCCAGCAGGCGCAGTAGCGGGAGTTCATACGAGCAGTACTTC. Encoded protein: CASRRSSGSSYEQYF.

V gene TRBV20-1 combines with J gene TRBJ2-1, with 9 bases matching TRBD2. Germline V lookup: CDR1 DFQATT, CDR2 SNEGSKA (reference sequence). The V segment lost 3 bases and the J segment 6 bases; nucleotides outside the gene matches: 6. This CDR3 has 14 amino acids. Written as DNA, the CDR3 is TGCAGTGCTAGCTTTAGCGGGAGCTCCAATGAGCAGTTCTTC. Protein product: CSASFSGSSNEQFF.

This clonotype was seen a handful of times. This rearrangement joins TRBV5-6 to TRBJ2-7; TRBD1 matches 7 bases. This CDR3 has 14 residues. From germline, CDR1 is SGHDT and CDR2 YYEEEE. The trim removed 0 bases at V and 5 bases at J, leaving 5 bases unmatched. The CDR3 DNA sequence: TGTGCCAGCAGCTTGGGAGGGGGCGCGAACGAGCAGTACTTC. It yields the protein CASSLGGGANEQYF.

This clonotype showed up just a few times. The chain couples TRBV5-1 to TRBJ2-7; D is uncertain. The germline V and J ends were trimmed by 4 bases and 3 bases, with 8 bases remaining between them. This CDR3 region has 12 residues. Germline CDR1 reads SGHRS; CDR2 reads YFSETQ. The CDR3 nucleotides are TGCGCCAGCAGCCATGGGGTCTACGAGCAGTACTTC. Translated, it gives CASSHGVYEQYF.

This clonotype occurred many times. The chain is built from TRBV28 and TRBJ2-7; the match to TRBD2 covers 10 bases. Trimming cost V 11 bases and J 3 bases; bases outside gene matches: 7. The CDR3 sequence is 13 residues long. The germline V gene encodes CDR1 MDHEN and CDR2 SYDVKM. As DNA, the CDR3 is TGTGCCGCCAGGACTAGCGGTATCTACGAGCAGTACTTC. Residues: CAARTSGIYEQYF.

This clonotype showed up just a few times. The rearrangement joins TRBV6-1 to TRBJ2-5, with 10 bases aligning to TRBD1. Looked up from germline, CDR1 is MNHNS and CDR2 is SASEGT. The CDR3 runs 14 residues. Germline trimming cut 7 bases from V and 7 bases from J; bases unmatched to any gene: 9. The CDR3 is CASTFRGQGTTQYF. The CDR3 coding sequence is TGTGCCAGCACCTTTCGGGGACAGGGGACGACCCAGTACTTC.

This clonotype was seen more than once but under ten times. This chain uses TRBV28 with TRBJ2-2, with D possibly being TRBD1 (5 bases). This CDR3 is built from 14 residues. Trimming cost V 3 bases and J 7 bases, with 12 bases left between them. CDR1 and CDR2 from the germline V gene are MDHEN and SYDVKM. The CDR3 DNA reads TGTGCCAGCAGTTTTCAGGGTGAGATCGGGGAGCTGTTTTTT. Translated: CASSFQGEIGELFF.

This clonotype was seen many times. The V gene is TRBV5-1, the J gene TRBJ2-1; D might be TRBD2 (5 bases). The germline CDR1 and CDR2 sequences are SGHRS and YFSETQ. V gave up 4 bases and J gave up 1 base, with 15 bases separating them. This CDR3 contains 16 residues. CDR3 protein: CASSIGVAFSYNEQFF. DNA for the CDR3: TGCGCCAGCAGCATAGGCGTAGCGTTTTCCTACAATGAGCAGTTCTTC.

This clonotype was seen a few times. The chain joins TRBV7-3 to TRBJ2-2, with 7 bases fitting TRBD2. CDR1 and CDR2 (germline): SGHTA, FQGTGA. Unmatched junction bases numbered 3, after V lost 6 bases and J lost 5 bases. The CDR3 sequence is 13 residues long. CDR3 sequence (DNA): TGTGCCAGCAGATCACTAGCGACCGGGGAGCTGTTTTTT. It is translated as CASRSLATGELFF.

This clonotype was seen ten or more times. The J gene is TRBJ2-3, the V gene TRBV5-8; 7 nucleotides line up with TRBD2. This CDR3 is 17 amino acids long. V was clipped by 5 bases and J by 1 base; unmatched bases: 13. Germline V gives CDR1 SGHTS, CDR2 YDEGEE. CDR3 coding DNA: TGTGCCAGCAGAACCCCCTGGGGCACTAGCGGCACAGATACGCAGTATTTT. It translates to CASRTPWGTSGTDTQYF.

This clonotype was counted at least ten times. V gene TRBV30 combines with J gene TRBJ1-4, with unresolved D. Trimming cost V 4 bases and J 4 bases, with 7 bases left between them. The CDR3 sequence is 12 residues long. Germline lookup yields CDR1 GTSNPN and CDR2 SVGIG (reference sequence). CDR3 coding DNA: TGTGCCTGGACAGCTAATAATGAAAAACTGTTTTTT. Its protein product is CAWTANNEKLFF.